The 8 T cell receptor beta chains presented below share a single source sample, sequenced in a study of CD8+ T cells in alopecia areata. Treatment meaning: oral pan-JAK inhibitor, 5-10 mg twice daily. Investigators isolated RNA and reverse transcribed it into cDNA to act as the sequencing template. Only in-frame clones appear in the TCRdb table, and some are missing; sequencing was by immunoSEQ multiplex PCR. This sample has 160,000 or so clones, with just over 65% found just once. The input for sequencing was CD4+ T cells sorted from blood, taken at week 4, from a patient treated with tofacitinib. The receptors derive from a human donor with alopecia areata.

The chain couples TRBV20-1 to TRBJ2-7; D not certain. Germline CDR1 and CDR2: DFQATT and SNEGSKA (reference sequence). Trimming left V 3 bases short and J 10 bases short, with 13 bases between. The CDR3 spans 11 residues. This CDR3 reads CSASSTASQYF. Here the CDR3 DNA reads TGCAGTGCTAGCTCGACCGCCAGTCAGTACTTC.

This clone appeared a single time. V and J are TRBV19 and TRBJ1-2; D remains unclear. Germline values: CDR1 LNHDA, CDR2 SQIVND (reference sequence). The CDR3 runs to 12 residues. V lost 5 bases and J 6 bases, leaving 10 bases between the germline ends. This CDR3 reads CASSRRTNGYTF. CDR3 sequence (DNA): TGTGCCAGTAGTCGAAGGACCAATGGCTACACCTTC.

J is TRBJ1-3 and V is TRBV30; D unclear. The CDR3 has 15 residues. Trimming removed 0 bases from V and 1 base from J, with 10 bases in between. Germline CDR1 and CDR2: GTSNPN and SVGIG (reference sequence). The CDR3 is CAWSVSRSSGNTIYF. For the CDR3, the DNA is TGTGCCTGGAGTGTTAGCCGCTCTTCTGGAAACACCATATATTTT.

This clone has just a few counts. This rearrangement joins TRBV7-9 to TRBJ1-3; no reliable D call. V gave up 0 bases and J gave up 1 base, with 4 bases separating them. The CDR3 consists of 14 residues. Germline V gives CDR1 SEHNR, CDR2 FQNEAQ (reference sequence). The CDR3 region has the DNA TGTGCCAGCAGCTTAGCAACGTCTGGAAACACCATATATTTT. As protein: CASSLATSGNTIYF.

This clone was seen a few times. This chain links TRBV18 with TRBJ1-5; possibly TRBD1 for D (6 bases). Germline loops: CDR1 KGHSH, CDR2 LQKENI. This CDR3 has 15 residues. V gave up 3 bases and J gave up 3 bases, with 12 bases separating them. DNA of the CDR3: TGTGCCAGCTCACCGGACGGGGGCCTCAATCAGCCCCAGCATTTT. Translation gives CASSPDGGLNQPQHF.

The chain links TRBV4-2 to TRBJ2-3, with D unclear. V was clipped by 1 base and J by 4 bases, with 12 bases between them. Germline V gene sequence: CDR1 LGHNA, CDR2 YNFKEQ. The CDR3 has 15 residues. The CDR3 sequence: CASSQGAVSPDTQYF. CDR3 nucleotide sequence: TGTGCCAGCAGCCAAGGGGCGGTATCTCCAGATACGCAGTATTTT.

V and J are TRBV9 and TRBJ1-2; 8 bases fit TRBD1. The trim removed 6 bases at V and 1 base at J, leaving 8 bases unmatched. There are 15 residues in the CDR3. Germline CDR1 and CDR2: SGDLS and YYNGEE. CDR3 DNA: TGTGCCAGCACGGCAGGGGGCCGGGATAACTATGGCTACACCTTC. This gives the protein CASTAGGRDNYGYTF.

V usage is TRBV30 and J usage is TRBJ1-2; TRBD1 is a possible D gene (5 bases). The V gene's germline CDR1 is GTSNPN and CDR2 SVGIG (reference sequence). The V end was cut by 8 bases, the J end by 1 base, with 11 bases between. This CDR3 has 12 amino acids. CDR3 coding DNA: TGTGCCAGACAAGACAGTAACTATGGCTACACCTTC. This gives the protein CARQDSNYGYTF.